The next 27 T cell receptor beta chains were all read from a single sample in a study of blood T cell repertoires in COVID-19. The table came from immunoSEQ multiplex PCR; TCRdb's copy has only in-frame clones and leaves some out. The repertoire includes roughly 140,000 clones, 84% of them detected once, and more than 4.5% sits in the top ten. The sequenced sample was PBMCs or T cells enriched from blood (not recorded which). The receptor set was obtained from a woman aged 50 to 60 who had been exposed to COVID-19.

This clone has just one count. The chain is built from TRBV18 and TRBJ1-1; unclear D gene. The germline V and J ends were trimmed by 3 bases and 2 bases, with 4 bases remaining between them. This CDR3 is 12 amino acids long. Per the germline V gene, CDR1 is KGHSH and CDR2 is LQKENI. In DNA, the CDR3 is TGTGCCAGCTCACCGGCTAACACTGAAGCTTTCTTT. Amino acids: CASSPANTEAFF.

V and J are TRBV11-2 and TRBJ2-2; TRBD2 agrees at 7 bases. CDR1 is SGHAT, CDR2 FQNNGV, per germline. This CDR3 has 17 amino acids. With 7 bases clipped from V and 2 bases from J, the junction kept 13 bases outside the gene matches. This chain's CDR3 is CASKVGGPGYNTGELFF. As DNA, the CDR3 is TGTGCCAGCAAGGTGGGAGGGCCGGGTTATAACACCGGGGAGCTGTTTTTT. The complete variable domain, with remaining parts taken from reference TRBV11-2 and TRBJ2-2, reads EAGVAQSPRYKIIEKRQSVAFWCNPISGHATLYWYQQILGQGPKLLIQFQNNGVVDDSQLPKDRFSAERLKGVDSTLKIQPAKLEDSAVYLCASKVGGPGYNTGELFFGEGSRLTVL.

This clone was counted only a few times. The rearrangement links TRBV5-6 to TRBJ1-2; 7 nucleotides align to TRBD1. Germline V CDR1 and CDR2: SGHDT, YYEEEE. The CDR3 consists of 14 residues. Trimming took 6 bases from V and 0 from J; bases not matched to a gene: 5. The CDR3 spells CASTRDRANYGYTF. The CDR3 nucleotides read TGTGCCAGCACGCGGGACAGAGCTAACTATGGCTACACCTTC.

V and J are TRBV12-3 or TRBV12-4 and TRBJ2-7, with D possibly being TRBD2 (5 bases). Trimming stripped 4 bases from V and 7 bases from J, with 11 bases between. The CDR3 has 12 amino acids. The CDR3 nucleotides read TGTGCCAGCAGTTCCCCTCCGGGGGAGCAGTACTTC. Residues: CASSSPPGEQYF.

The J gene is TRBJ2-1, the V gene TRBV4-1; 13 nucleotides align to TRBD2. V trimming: 6 bases; J trimming: 0 bases; junction bases outside the gene matches: 2. Germline assignment: CDR1 MGHRA and CDR2 YSYEKL. The CDR3 is made up of 16 amino acids. The chain's CDR3 is CASRWTSGSSYNEQFF. CDR3 nucleotide sequence: TGCGCCAGCAGGTGGACTAGCGGGAGCTCCTACAATGAGCAGTTCTTC.

The V and J genes are TRBV29-1 and TRBJ1-2; maybe TRBD1 (5 bases). Germline V gives CDR1 SQVTM, CDR2 ANQGSEA. Trimming cost V 7 bases and J 8 bases, with 11 bases left between them. This CDR3 region has 10 residues. CDR3 amino acids: CSAAGEGYTF. CDR3 bases: TGCAGCGCTGCGGGGGAGGGCTACACCTTC. The whole variable domain, filled in from reference TRBV29-1 and TRBJ1-2, reads SAVISQKPSRDICQRGTSLTIQCQVDSQVTMMFWYRQQPGQSLTLIATANQGSEATYESGFVIDKFPISRPNLTFSTLTVSNMSPEDSSIYLCSAAGEGYTFGSGTRLTVV.

The V gene is TRBV27, the J gene TRBJ2-1; tentative D call: TRBD2 (5 bases). Trimming shortened V by 3 bases and J by 10 bases, and 16 bases separated the two germline ends. Per germline, CDR1 MNHEY and CDR2 SMNVEV (reference sequence). The CDR3 is 14 residues long. Here the CDR3 DNA reads TGTGCCAGCAGTTTTTTACTAGATAAGGGCGAGCAGTTCTTC. Residues: CASSFLLDKGEQFF.

The chain recombines TRBV9 with TRBJ2-3, with 10 nucleotides matching TRBD2. CDR1 is SGDLS, CDR2 YYNGEE, per germline. The CDR3 is made up of 16 amino acids. J was trimmed by 4 bases and V by 0 bases; bases with no gene match: 5. CDR3 region: CASSVVAGGGSDTQYF. In DNA, the CDR3 is TGTGCCAGCAGCGTAGTAGCGGGGGGTGGATCAGATACGCAGTATTTT.

This chain links TRBV2 with TRBJ2-1, with 9 bases aligning to TRBD1. Germline CDR1 and CDR2: SNHLY and FYNNEI. The CDR3 extends over 14 amino acids. The J segment lost 8 bases and the V segment lost 10 bases, leaving 12 bases of the junction unmatched. The CDR3 sequence is CATHRDRVDDEQFF. DNA for the CDR3: TGTGCCACTCACCGGGACAGGGTTGACGATGAGCAGTTCTTC.

The CDR3 nucleotides read TGTGCCAGCTCCGTCCGTTCAAGCTCAACTAATGAAAAACTGTTTTTT. Translating gives CASSVRSSSTNEKLFF. The chain uses TRBV18 and TRBJ1-4; D unresolved. CDR1 is KGHSH, CDR2 LQKENI, per germline. Trimming cost V 6 bases and J 0 bases, with 14 bases left between them. This CDR3 has 16 amino acids.

V usage is TRBV24-1 and J usage is TRBJ2-1; 9 nucleotides match TRBD1. Trimming cost V 5 bases and J 3 bases; bases outside gene matches: 10. This CDR3 has 17 residues. The germline CDR1 and CDR2 sequences are KGHDR and SFDVKD. This chain's CDR3 is CATSGALTGGSYNEQFF. CDR3 DNA: TGTGCCACCAGTGGGGCCTTAACAGGGGGCAGCTACAATGAGCAGTTCTTC.

The chain links TRBV29-1 to TRBJ1-2, with 11 bases aligning to TRBD1. The ends lost 6 bases at V and 8 bases at J; junction bases unmatched: 8. CDR1 and CDR2 from the germline V gene are SQVTM and ANQGSEA. CDR3 size: 13 residues. In DNA form, the CDR3 reads TGCAGCGTGGCCCTGGGACAGGGGGGCGGCTACACCTTC. It codes for CSVALGQGGGYTF.

The table lists this clone with a count of one. CDR3 DNA sequence: TGCAGCGTTCTGACAGGCCGTACCCGTGAAGCTTTCTTT. Encoded protein: CSVLTGRTREAFF. The chain has TRBV29-1 and TRBJ1-1; TRBD1 might be the D (6 bases). The CDR3 runs 13 residues. Trimming cost V 5 bases and J 7 bases, with 17 bases left between them. Germline loops: CDR1 SQVTM, CDR2 ANQGSEA.

CDR3 region: CASSLGGIANNEQFF. CDR3 sequence (DNA): TGTGCCAGCAGCTTAGGCGGGATAGCCAACAATGAGCAGTTCTTC. The gene calls are TRBV13 and TRBJ2-1, with D possibly TRBD2 on 5 matching bases. Trimming shortened V by 0 bases and J by 5 bases, and 11 bases separated the two germline ends. Germline assignment: CDR1 PRHDT and CDR2 FYEKMQ (reference sequence). This CDR3 comprises 15 residues.

The rearrangement uses TRBV4-3 and TRBJ1-6; 8 nucleotides line up with TRBD1. V was clipped by 0 bases and J by 9 bases; unmatched bases: 7. CDR1 is LGHNA, CDR2 YSLEER, per germline. The CDR3 covers 16 residues. In DNA form, the CDR3 reads TGCGCCAGCAGCCAAGAGCCCCAGGGGGCGATTTCACCCCTCCACTTT. This codes for CASSQEPQGAISPLHF.

This chain connects TRBV12-5 to TRBJ1-1, with 8 bases lining up with TRBD1. The V gene end was trimmed by 3 bases and the J gene end by 0 bases; junction bases not matched to a gene: 6. CDR1 LGHNT and CDR2 FRNRAP come from the germline V gene. This CDR3 is built from 16 residues. This CDR3 is CASGFLTGVLNTEAFF. The CDR3 DNA reads TGTGCTAGTGGTTTTCTGACAGGGGTCCTGAACACTGAAGCTTTCTTT. Based on the CDR3 plus reference TRBV12-5 and TRBJ1-1, the full variable domain is DARVTQTPRHKVTEMGQEVTMRCQPILGHNTVFWYRQTMMQGLELLAYFRNRAPLDDSGMPKDRFSAEMPDATLATLKIQPSEPRDSAVYFCASGFLTGVLNTEAFFGQGTRLTVV.

This chain joins TRBV6-5 and TRBJ1-1; 7 bases line up with TRBD1. V lost 6 bases to trimming and J lost 6 bases; unmatched junction nucleotides: 7. This CDR3 contains 13 residues. From germline, CDR1 is MNHEY and CDR2 SVGAGI. CDR3 protein: CASSQTGSPEAFF. In DNA, the CDR3 is TGTGCCAGCAGCCAGACAGGGTCCCCTGAAGCTTTCTTT.

This rearrangement joins TRBV19 to TRBJ2-5, with 11 bases identical to TRBD2. V was pared by 6 bases and J by 5 bases, with 11 bases of the junction left unmatched. Germline lookup yields CDR1 LNHDA and CDR2 SQIVND (reference sequence). The CDR3 has 16 residues. The CDR3 spells CASSPLAGGPRETQYF. CDR3 DNA: TGTGCCAGTAGCCCCTTAGCGGGAGGGCCGCGGGAGACCCAGTACTTC.

This clone has just a few counts. This chain joins TRBV3-1 (or the pseudogene TRBV3-2) and TRBJ1-3; 7 positions match TRBD1. V trimming: 8 bases; J trimming: 0 bases; junction bases outside the gene matches: 7. CDR1 LGHDT and CDR2 YNNKEL come from the germline V gene (reference sequence). The CDR3 spans 15 residues. In DNA form, the CDR3 reads TGTGCCAGCCAAACCGGGACAGTCTCTGGAAACACCATATATTTT. Residues: CASQTGTVSGNTIYF.

The chain combines TRBV30 with TRBJ2-5; D may be TRBD1 (6 bases). The ends were cut back, 1 base at V and 5 bases at J, with 17 bases in the middle. This CDR3 region has 15 residues. CDR1 is GTSNPN and CDR2 is SVGIG in the germline V gene (reference sequence). The CDR3 DNA reads as TGTGCCTGGAGTGACGGACAGCCCCTACGCGAGACCCAGTACTTC. Protein: CAWSDGQPLRETQYF.

The chain links TRBV7-2 to TRBJ1-2; 8 positions agree with TRBD1. Germline CDR1 SGHTA, CDR2 FQGNSA. After removal of 1 base from V and 6 bases from J, the junction contained 7 bases not matched to a gene. The CDR3 is made up of 15 amino acids. The CDR3 DNA reads as TGTGCCAGCAGCTTAGTAGGGACAGGCTCGAATGGCTACACCTTC. The encoded protein is CASSLVGTGSNGYTF.

CDR3: CASRSYDSPPNTGELFF. The CDR3 DNA sequence: TGCGCCAGCAGGTCTTATGACAGTCCTCCGAACACCGGGGAGCTGTTTTTT. The V gene is TRBV5-1, the J gene TRBJ2-2; TRBD1 is a possible D gene (5 bases). Per the germline V gene, CDR1 is SGHRS and CDR2 is YFSETQ. This CDR3 has 17 amino acids. With 5 bases removed from V and 0 bases from J, the gap between germline ends came to 17 bases.

The chain carries TRBV7-2 and TRBJ2-1; D possibly corresponds to TRBD1 (6 bases). With 5 bases removed from V and 10 bases from J, the gap between germline ends came to 15 bases. Germline-derived CDR1 and CDR2 are SGHTA and FQGNSA. CDR3 length: 13 amino acids. In DNA, the CDR3 is TGTGCCAGCAGCATCCTCCGGGACACGGAGCAGTTCTTC. It codes for CASSILRDTEQFF.

The chain carries TRBV19 and TRBJ1-5, with a tentative D call TRBD1 (6 bases). The V end lost 5 bases, the J end lost 6 bases, and 14 bases lay between the germline ends. In germline, CDR1 is LNHDA, CDR2 SQIVND (reference sequence). This CDR3 contains 14 residues. The CDR3 coding sequence is TGTGCCAGTAGTCGGGACACAAGGAGTCAGCCCCAGCATTTT. Translating gives CASSRDTRSQPQHF.

The J gene is TRBJ2-7, the V gene TRBV6-6; 13 bases align to TRBD2. Germline CDR1 MNHNY, CDR2 SVGAGI (reference sequence). J gave up 0 bases and V 5 bases, and 7 bases lay outside the gene matches. The CDR3 contains 17 residues. The CDR3: CASSRSGLAGNSYEQYF. The CDR3 DNA is TGTGCCAGCAGTCGCTCGGGACTAGCGGGGAACTCCTACGAGCAGTACTTC.

The chain is built from TRBV29-1 and TRBJ2-3, with 9 bases fitting TRBD2. Per germline, CDR1 SQVTM and CDR2 ANQGSEA. This CDR3 spans 13 amino acids. Trimming cost V 3 bases and J 6 bases; bases outside gene matches: 4. The chain's CDR3 is CSVELAGPDTQYF. The CDR3 bases are TGCAGCGTTGAGCTAGCGGGGCCCGATACGCAGTATTTT.

The V call is TRBV2, the J call TRBJ2-1, with D unclear. V lost 1 base and J lost 10, with 11 bases in between. This CDR3 has 13 residues. Germline V CDR1 and CDR2: SNHLY, FYNNEI. CDR3 coding DNA: TGTGCCAGCAGTGAAGTTGGCCGCCTGGAGCAGTTCTTC. Its translation is CASSEVGRLEQFF.